This T cell receptor (beta chain) derives from a study of cytomegalovirus exposure and HLA in healthy donors. Study results and limitations: Solely CMV serostatus was available to characterize immune exposure.

Use of 60 Vbeta and 13 Jbeta primers characterized the PCR. Profiled with immunoSEQ multiplex PCR; TCRdb holds only in-frame clones, not every one. The repertoire includes approximately 210,000 clones, about four fifths of them detected once, and 0.9% to 1.2% sits in the top ten. V gave up 5 bases and J gave up 5 bases; unmatched junction bases: 2. CDR3 length: 12 residues. The germline V gene encodes CDR1 SQVTM and CDR2 ANQGSEA. In the case of this clone: No antigen is known for it.

This TCR derives from a middle-aged woman in good health and CMV-seronegative. Specimen: PBMCs. V usage is TRBV29-1 and J usage is TRBJ2-2; 7 positions match TRBD1. The CDR3 sequence: CSVNRGTGELFF. In nucleotides, the CDR3 is TGCAGCGTTAACAGGGGAACCGGGGAGCTGTTTTTT.